The 19 T cell receptor beta chains given below trace back to one sample, sequenced in a study of T-cell reconstitution after alpha-beta-depleted transplantation in children. Unique molecular identifiers were incorporated during preparation of the TCRbeta library. From the PCR reads, TCRdb called clonotypes with MiXCR, one entry per CDR3 protein. The sample has about 7,600 distinct CDR3 sequences; under 7% are singletons. The sample here was PBMCs, mostly from graft donor cells, taken 180 days after TCRalphabeta/CD19-depleted stem cell transplant. The receptors stem from a child under two years old who had a stem cell transplant for acute myeloid leukemia, so the T cells may come from the graft donor.

Ten or more counts support this clonotype. The chain joins TRBV29-1 to TRBJ1-1; 8 bases map to TRBD1. CDR3 length: 13 residues. After removal of 6 bases from V and 5 bases from J, the junction contained 8 bases not matched to a gene. Looked up from germline, CDR1 is SQVTM and CDR2 is ANQGSEA. The CDR3 DNA is TGCAGCGTGGTAACAGGGGGGGGGACTGAAGCTTTCTTT. It specifies CSVVTGGGTEAFF.

J is TRBJ2-5 and V is TRBV20-1; 9 bases are a match to TRBD2. Germline V CDR1 and CDR2: DFQATT, SNEGSKA (reference sequence). V gave up 0 bases and J gave up 5 bases; unmatched junction bases: 25. This CDR3 spans 21 amino acids. In DNA form, the CDR3 reads TGCAGTGCTAGAGATGCGGGGACTAGCTTGATCTCGACGGTCAGGCGGGAGACCCAGTACTTC. It codes for CSARDAGTSLISTVRRETQYF.

By share, this clonotype counts as medium-sized (0.01 to 0.1%). The J gene is TRBJ1-1, the V gene TRBV30, with unresolved D. V dropped 5 bases and J dropped 0 bases, with 10 bases sitting between them. Germline V CDR1 and CDR2: GTSNPN, SVGIG (reference sequence). This CDR3 has 13 residues. CDR3 in amino acids: CAWYSYMNTEAFF. The CDR3, as DNA: TGTGCCTGGTACTCGTATATGAACACTGAAGCTTTCTTT. Combining the CDR3 with reference TRBV30 and TRBJ1-1 gives the whole variable domain SQTIHQWPATLVQPVGSPLSLECTVEGTSNPNLYWYRQAAGRGLQLLFYSVGIGQISSEVPQNLSASRPQDRQFILSSKKLLLSDSGFYLCAWYSYMNTEAFFGQGTRLTVV.

This clonotype appeared many times. The genes are TRBV6-2 or TRBV6-3 and TRBJ2-7; no clear D. From germline, CDR1 is MNHEY and CDR2 SVGEGT. V was pared by 5 bases and J by 6 bases, with 8 bases between. The CDR3 runs 11 residues. This CDR3 is CASSGFGEQYF. The DNA of the CDR3 is TGTGCCAGCAGTGGATTTGGCGAGCAGTACTTC.

Many counts were recorded for this clonotype. This chain connects TRBV11-2 to TRBJ2-3; 7 positions agree with TRBD1. J gave up 3 bases and V 1 base, and 4 bases lay outside the gene matches. This CDR3 has 15 residues. Germline values: CDR1 SGHAT, CDR2 FQNNGV. The CDR3 spells CASSLGLRGTDTQYF. The CDR3 DNA reads as TGTGCCAGCAGCTTAGGGCTCAGGGGGACAGATACGCAGTATTTT.

By sample fraction, this clonotype is medium-sized. V is TRBV20-1 and J is TRBJ2-1; perhaps TRBD2 as D (6 bases). V was trimmed by 4 bases and J by 9 bases, leaving 16 bases between them. This CDR3 is built from 13 residues. Germline loops: CDR1 DFQATT, CDR2 SNEGSKA (reference sequence). CDR3 protein: CSAIVSGLREQFF. In DNA, the CDR3 is TGCAGTGCTATAGTTAGCGGCTTACGTGAGCAGTTCTTC.

The chain employs TRBV5-1 and TRBJ2-1, with a tentative D call TRBD1 (6 bases). The CDR3 length is 13 residues. Trimming removed 0 bases at V and 12 bases at J, with 13 bases between. The germline V gene encodes CDR1 SGHRS and CDR2 YFSETQ. CDR3 DNA sequence: TGCGCCAGCAGCTTGGAACAGGGCATAGGGCAGTTCTTC. This sequence encodes CASSLEQGIGQFF.

This clonotype has ten or more counts. This sequence joins TRBV5-1 and TRBJ2-5, with D possibly called TRBD1 or TRBD2 (6 bases each). The V and J ends lost 4 bases and 5 bases respectively, with 21 bases between them. CDR1 SGHRS and CDR2 YFSETQ come from the germline V gene. The CDR3 runs to 16 residues. In DNA, the CDR3 is TGCGCCAGCAGCACCGTGGGGGCGGTCGGAGGGGAGACCCAGTACTTC. Encoded protein: CASSTVGAVGGETQYF. The variable domain in full, completed from reference TRBV5-1 and TRBJ2-5, reads KAGVTQTPRYLIKTRGQQVTLSCSPISGHRSVSWYQQTPGQGLQFLFEYFSETQRNKGNFPGRFSGRQFSNSRSEMNVSTLELGDSALYLCASSTVGAVGGETQYFGPGTRLLVL.

This clonotype was seen at least ten times. This chain joins TRBV7-9 and TRBJ1-1; TRBD1 might be the D (5 bases). V shed 4 bases and J shed 0 bases, with 12 bases lying between them. The germline CDR1 and CDR2 sequences are SEHNR and FQNEAQ (reference sequence). The CDR3 totals 15 residues. In DNA form, the CDR3 reads TGTGCCAGCAGCTCCCGGGACGGGGTGAACACTGAAGCTTTCTTT. Protein product: CASSSRDGVNTEAFF.

This clonotype was counted many times. V gene TRBV4-2 combines with J gene TRBJ2-5, with 7 nucleotides matching TRBD2. The CDR3 spans 15 residues. Germline values: CDR1 LGHNA, CDR2 YNFKEQ. Trimming removed 4 bases from V and 0 bases from J; junction bases left unmatched: 5. CDR3 amino acids: CASSPTGTNQETQYF. For the CDR3, the DNA is TGTGCCAGCAGCCCTACCGGGACTAACCAAGAGACCCAGTACTTC.

In its sample, this clonotype was seen many times. The genes are TRBV3-1 and TRBJ2-5; D is uncertain. Germline V gene lookup returns CDR1 LGHDT and CDR2 YNNKEL (reference sequence). V lost 1 base to trimming and J lost 4 bases, with 7 bases between them. The CDR3 consists of 13 residues. The CDR3 sequence is CASSQGAPETQYF. The CDR3 bases are TGTGCCAGCAGCCAAGGGGCCCCAGAGACCCAGTACTTC.

This clonotype counts as medium-sized. The rearrangement uses TRBV12-3 or TRBV12-4 and TRBJ2-3; D assignment may be TRBD1 or TRBD2 (5 bases each). With 4 bases removed from V and 4 bases from J, the gap between germline ends came to 18 bases. The CDR3 length is 16 residues. CDR3 protein: CASSSSAQVGPDTQYF. The CDR3 bases are TGTGCCAGCAGTTCCTCCGCACAGGTGGGACCAGATACGCAGTATTTT.

By share of the sample, this clonotype is medium-sized. The V gene is TRBV5-1, the J gene TRBJ2-6, with 8 bases lining up with TRBD1. CDR1 and CDR2 from the germline V gene are SGHRS and YFSETQ. Trimming took 4 bases from V and 6 from J; bases not matched to a gene: 9. CDR3 length: 16 residues. CDR3 sequence: CASSPGTGKAANVLTF. The CDR3 region has the DNA TGCGCCAGCAGCCCCGGGACAGGTAAGGCGGCCAACGTCCTGACTTTC.

Ten or more counts support this clonotype. V gene TRBV11-3 combines with J gene TRBJ2-2; D is ambiguous. The V end was cut by 1 base, the J end by 0 bases, with 6 bases between. CDR1 is SGHNT, CDR2 YENEEA, per germline. The CDR3 spans 15 residues. CDR3 residues: CASSLGVANTGELFF. The DNA of the CDR3 is TGTGCCAGCAGCTTAGGCGTTGCGAACACCGGGGAGCTGTTTTTT.

At least ten counts were recorded for this clonotype. This chain connects TRBV19 to TRBJ1-1; the D gene is possibly TRBD1 (6 bases). Looked up from germline, CDR1 is LNHDA and CDR2 is SQIVND (reference sequence). The CDR3 consists of 16 residues. Trimming removed 6 bases at V and 5 bases at J, with 22 bases between. The chain's CDR3 is CASSNRDGRLLTEAFF. As DNA, the CDR3 is TGTGCCAGTAGCAACAGGGACGGGAGGTTGCTAACTGAAGCTTTCTTT. Looking up the rest from reference TRBV19 and TRBJ1-1 gives the full variable domain: DGGITQSPKYLFRKEGQNVTLSCEQNLNHDAMYWYRQDPGQGLRLIYYSQIVNDFQKGDIAEGYSVSREKKESFPLTVTSAQKNPTAFYLCASSNRDGRLLTEAFFGQGTRLTVV.

This clonotype showed up many times. This chain links TRBV7-9 with TRBJ2-5; D gene ambiguous. CDR3 size: 14 residues. Germline values: CDR1 SEHNR, CDR2 FQNEAQ (reference sequence). Deletions cut 0 bases from V and 3 bases from J, with 8 bases between. Written as DNA, the CDR3 is TGTGCCAGCAGCTTAGCGTACAAGAAAGAGACCCAGTACTTC. Its translation: CASSLAYKKETQYF. Full variable domain (missing parts from reference TRBV7-9 and TRBJ2-5): DTGVSQNPRHKITKRGQNVTFRCDPISEHNRLYWYRQTLGQGPEFLTYFQNEAQLEKSRLLSDRFSAERPKGSFSTLEIQRTEQGDSAMYLCASSLAYKKETQYFGPGTRLLVL.

This clonotype has a count of ten or more. The chain uses TRBV5-1 and TRBJ2-1, with D unresolved. Germline lookup yields CDR1 SGHRS and CDR2 YFSETQ. The CDR3 has 14 amino acids. Trimming left V 0 bases short and J 5 bases short, with 9 bases between. CDR3 in DNA: TGCGCCAGCAGCTTGGCATGGAATAACAATGAGCAGTTCTTC. It encodes CASSLAWNNNEQFF.

This clonotype occurred many times. The V call is TRBV7-9, the J call TRBJ2-1; D is perhaps TRBD2 (5 bases). The germline V gene has CDR1 SEHNR and CDR2 FQNEAQ (reference sequence). CDR3 length equals 14 residues. Trimming took 5 bases from V and 6 from J, leaving 14 bases between them. CDR3 residues: CASSPSVGSNEQFF. The CDR3, as DNA: TGTGCCAGCAGCCCGTCGGTAGGGAGCAATGAGCAGTTCTTC.

The sample holds many counts of this clonotype. The chain joins TRBV12-3 or TRBV12-4 to TRBJ1-4, with unresolved D. The germline V and J ends were trimmed by 6 bases and 4 bases, with 15 bases remaining between them. This CDR3 comprises 15 residues. CDR3: CASREGRLNNEKLFF. The CDR3 bases are TGTGCCAGCAGGGAAGGGAGGCTCAATAATGAAAAACTGTTTTTT.